The 21 T cell receptor beta chains below come from one sample, sequenced in a study of blood T cell repertoires in COVID-19 (dated by TCRdb to about 2020). Library method: the immunoSEQ multiplex PCR assay. Held by TCRdb, this immuneACCESS table contains in-frame sequences only and omits some clones. Under half of the omission traces to an unresolved V gene where checked; the cause of the rest is unknown. This sample holds around 200,000 clones; 85% were observed only once. The top ten constitute around 20% of the sample. The sequencing sample was made of PBMCs or T cells enriched from blood (not recorded which). These receptors were collected from a middle-aged man who had recovered from COVID-19.

The genes are TRBV18 and TRBJ2-3; 8 bases map to TRBD2. Germline V lookup: CDR1 KGHSH, CDR2 LQKENI. This CDR3 comprises 14 residues. With V trimmed by 6 bases and J by 0 bases, 2 bases remained unmatched. The CDR3 loop is CASSRGASTDTQYF. CDR3 nucleotide sequence: TGTGCCAGCTCGCGGGGGGCTAGCACAGATACGCAGTATTTT.

The CDR3 reads CASSLGTGSNQPQHF. The CDR3 DNA is TGTGCCAGCAGCTTAGGGACAGGTAGCAATCAGCCCCAGCATTTT. This rearrangement joins TRBV5-6 to TRBJ1-5; TRBD1 aligns across 8 bases. The V gene end was trimmed by 2 bases and the J gene end by 0 bases; junction bases not matched to a gene: 1. Per germline, CDR1 SGHDT and CDR2 YYEEEE. The CDR3 loop spans 15 amino acids. The whole variable domain, filled in from reference TRBV5-6 and TRBJ1-5, reads DAGVTQSPTHLIKTRGQQVTLRCSPKSGHDTVSWYQQALGQGPQFIFQYYEEEERQRGNFPDRFSGHQFPNYSSELNVNALLLGDSALYLCASSLGTGSNQPQHFGDGTRLSIL.

The V and J genes are TRBV4-1 and TRBJ2-7; 7 bases map to TRBD1. V lost 0 bases, J lost 2 bases, and 4 bases stayed unmatched. Germline CDR1 reads MGHRA; CDR2 reads YSYEKL. There are 15 residues in the CDR3. CDR3 nucleotides: TGCGCCAGCAGCCAAGATGGGACAGAAACCTACGAGCAGTACTTC. It is translated as CASSQDGTETYEQYF.

V usage is TRBV4-2 and J usage is TRBJ2-2, with D perhaps TRBD1 (5 bases). CDR1 and CDR2 (germline): LGHNA, YNFKEQ. The CDR3 loop spans 15 amino acids. Trimming removed 1 base at V and 1 base at J, with 7 bases between. CDR3 DNA sequence: TGTGCCAGCAGCCAAGGTACAGGGAACACCGGGGAGCTGTTTTTT. Protein product: CASSQGTGNTGELFF.

The chain carries TRBV30 and TRBJ2-3; 7 nucleotides align to TRBD1. The CDR3 has 14 amino acids. CDR1 and CDR2 from the germline V gene are GTSNPN and SVGIG (reference sequence). V dropped 1 base and J dropped 3; count of bases not matched to a gene: 4. CDR3 sequence (DNA): TGTGCCTGGAGTGAGGACAGGATGACAGATACGCAGTATTTT. Translation: CAWSEDRMTDTQYF. Full variable domain (outside the CDR3, taken from reference TRBV30 and TRBJ2-3): SQTIHQWPATLVQPVGSPLSLECTVEGTSNPNLYWYRQAAGRGLQLLFYSVGIGQISSEVPQNLSASRPQDRQFILSSKKLLLSDSGFYLCAWSEDRMTDTQYFGPGTRLTVL.

The chain employs TRBV12-3 or TRBV12-4 and TRBJ1-5, with D possibly being TRBD1 (5 bases). This CDR3 has 13 residues. The V end lost 7 bases, the J end lost 9 bases, and 16 bases lay between the germline ends. CDR3 DNA: TGTGCCAGCAATCACCGGGACTCCCGGCCCCAGCATTTT. Translation gives CASNHRDSRPQHF.

The V and J genes are TRBV27 and TRBJ2-1, with 8 bases fitting TRBD2. The CDR3 extends over 18 amino acids. Germline V gene sequence: CDR1 MNHEY, CDR2 SMNVEV (reference sequence). V trimming: 0 bases; J trimming: 3 bases; junction bases outside the gene matches: 10. CDR3 in amino acids: CASSLSIVLSGIYNEQFF. CDR3 coding DNA: TGTGCCAGCAGTTTATCGATAGTACTTAGCGGGATCTACAATGAGCAGTTCTTC.

This chain uses TRBV4-1 with TRBJ2-7; 7 bases are a match to TRBD1. CDR1 and CDR2 from the germline V gene are MGHRA and YSYEKL. V lost 3 bases and J lost 5; bases outside the gene matches: 1. CDR3 length: 12 amino acids. CDR3 residues: CASSHQGDEQYF. In DNA, the CDR3 is TGCGCCAGCAGCCATCAGGGGGACGAGCAGTACTTC.

The chain joins TRBV4-2 to TRBJ2-1, with TRBD2 matching over 8 bases. Germline CDR1 LGHNA, CDR2 YNFKEQ. The CDR3 is 17 amino acids. After removal of 0 bases from V and 8 bases from J, the junction contained 12 bases not matched to a gene. In nucleotides, the CDR3 is TGTGCCAGCAGCCAAGAATCAATCGGGAGGGCTACGTATGAGCAGTTCTTC. This encodes CASSQESIGRATYEQFF.

The genes are TRBV28 and TRBJ1-4; no reliable D call. The CDR3 runs 16 residues. Germline values: CDR1 MDHEN, CDR2 SYDVKM. Trimming removed 5 bases from V and 3 bases from J, with 16 bases in between. For the CDR3, the DNA is TGTGCCAGCAGTCTGACCATACAGAACTCTAATGAAAAACTGTTTTTT. Translated, it gives CASSLTIQNSNEKLFF.

The chain combines TRBV11-3 with TRBJ1-1, with 8 bases lining up with TRBD1. Germline CDR1 reads SGHNT; CDR2 reads YENEEA. The trim removed 0 bases at V and 5 bases at J, leaving 11 bases unmatched. The CDR3 extends over 17 amino acids. CDR3 DNA: TGTGCCAGCAGCTTAGAGCCGACAGGGGTCCCTTGGACTGAAGCTTTCTTT. Amino acids: CASSLEPTGVPWTEAFF. The full variable domain, completed using reference TRBV11-3 and TRBJ1-1, is EAGVVQSPRYKIIEKKQPVAFWCNPISGHNTLYWYLQNLGQGPELLIRYENEEAVDDSQLPKDRFSAERLKGVDSTLKIQPAELGDSAVYLCASSLEPTGVPWTEAFFGQGTRLTVV.

This clone came up a few times. At one boundary the junction diverges from the germline segment, which might be a read error. V usage is TRBV29-1 and J usage is TRBJ1-4; maybe TRBD1 (5 bases). This CDR3 comprises 11 residues. Germline loops: CDR1 SQVTM, CDR2 ANQGSEA. The CDR3 nucleotides read TGCAGCGTGGGGCTCGCCTCCCTCTTAGTTTTT. Its protein is CSVGLASLLVF.

This clone was found once. The CDR3: CASSLSIQQGGYEQYF. As DNA, the CDR3 is TGTGCCAGCAGCTTGAGTATTCAACAGGGGGGCTACGAGCAGTACTTC. V usage is TRBV5-5 and J usage is TRBJ2-7, with 8 bases matching TRBD1. With V trimmed by 1 base and J by 3 bases, 9 bases remained unmatched. Per germline, CDR1 SGHKS and CDR2 YYEKEE (reference sequence). This CDR3 is 16 amino acids long. Variable domain in full (rest from reference TRBV5-5 and TRBJ2-7): DAGVTQSPTHLIKTRGQQVTLRCSPISGHKSVSWYQQVLGQGPQFIFQYYEKEERGRGNFPDRFSARQFPNYSSELNVNALLLGDSALYLCASSLSIQQGGYEQYFGPGTRLTVT.

The CDR3 is CASSHTTHPLREGYTF. The CDR3 DNA sequence: TGTGCCAGCAGCCACACAACCCACCCACTACGGGAGGGCTACACCTTC. The chain combines TRBV14 with TRBJ1-2; no clear D gene. Trimming pared 3 bases from V and 8 bases from J, leaving 22 bases between. This CDR3 is 16 amino acids long. Germline CDR1 reads SGHDN; CDR2 reads FVKESK.

This clone showed up just once. V usage is TRBV4-3 and J usage is TRBJ2-7, with D perhaps matching TRBD2 (6 bases). V dropped 0 bases and J dropped 2 bases, with 17 bases sitting between them. The V gene's germline CDR1 is LGHNA and CDR2 YSLEER. CDR3 length equals 17 residues. DNA of the CDR3: TGCGCCAGCAGCCAAGAGGCGGGGTCACAGCCCCCCTACGAGCAGTACTTC. Protein product: CASSQEAGSQPPYEQYF.

The V and J genes are TRBV3-1 (or the pseudogene TRBV3-2) and TRBJ2-7; D remains ambiguous. CDR3 length: 13 residues. Germline V CDR1 and CDR2: LGHDT, YNNKEL (reference sequence). Trimming pared 1 base from V and 9 bases from J, leaving 13 bases between. CDR3 bases: TGTGCCAGCAGCCAAGTAGAATCCTCATGGCAGTACTTC. It yields the protein CASSQVESSWQYF.

V and J are TRBV6-6 and TRBJ1-2; tentatively, D is TRBD1 (5 bases). The CDR3 length is 13 residues. Looked up from germline, CDR1 is MNHNY and CDR2 is SVGAGI (reference sequence). The ends were cut back, 2 bases at V and 8 bases at J, with 12 bases in the middle. CDR3 loop: CASSYGGEWGYTF. CDR3 nucleotide sequence: TGTGCCAGCAGTTACGGAGGGGAATGGGGCTACACCTTC.

This chain uses TRBV7-3 with TRBJ2-1; TRBD2 agrees at 13 bases. This CDR3 contains 16 residues. The germline V gene has CDR1 SGHTA and CDR2 FQGTGA. Losses at the gene ends were 5 bases for V and 9 bases for J; bases not matched to a gene: 10. As DNA, the CDR3 is TGTGCCAGCAGCCTCGGGACTAGCGGGAAACACGGTGAGCAGTTCTTC. Translating it yields CASSLGTSGKHGEQFF.

The genes are TRBV18 and TRBJ1-1; D is perhaps TRBD1 (6 bases). V lost 3 bases, J lost 3 bases, and 8 bases lay in between. Germline CDR1 KGHSH, CDR2 LQKENI. CDR3 length equals 13 residues. In DNA, the CDR3 is TGTGCCAGCTCACCTAACAGGGACACTGAAGCTTTCTTT. Its protein product is CASSPNRDTEAFF.

The genes are TRBV5-1 and TRBJ2-1; possible D gene TRBD1, 6 bases. V was cut by 2 bases and J by 9 bases, with 12 bases left in between. The CDR3 is 13 amino acids. Germline V lookup: CDR1 SGHRS, CDR2 YFSETQ. CDR3: CASSLTGLGEQFF. The CDR3 region has the DNA TGCGCCAGCAGCTTAACAGGGTTGGGTGAGCAGTTCTTC.

V is TRBV4-1 and J is TRBJ1-2; D remains unclear. The CDR3 is 14 amino acids. Trimming shortened V by 8 bases and J by 0 bases, and 13 bases separated the two germline ends. Germline V gene sequence: CDR1 MGHRA, CDR2 YSYEKL. The CDR3 is CASPRGPANYGYTF. The CDR3 DNA reads as TGCGCCAGCCCGCGAGGGCCAGCTAACTATGGCTACACCTTC.